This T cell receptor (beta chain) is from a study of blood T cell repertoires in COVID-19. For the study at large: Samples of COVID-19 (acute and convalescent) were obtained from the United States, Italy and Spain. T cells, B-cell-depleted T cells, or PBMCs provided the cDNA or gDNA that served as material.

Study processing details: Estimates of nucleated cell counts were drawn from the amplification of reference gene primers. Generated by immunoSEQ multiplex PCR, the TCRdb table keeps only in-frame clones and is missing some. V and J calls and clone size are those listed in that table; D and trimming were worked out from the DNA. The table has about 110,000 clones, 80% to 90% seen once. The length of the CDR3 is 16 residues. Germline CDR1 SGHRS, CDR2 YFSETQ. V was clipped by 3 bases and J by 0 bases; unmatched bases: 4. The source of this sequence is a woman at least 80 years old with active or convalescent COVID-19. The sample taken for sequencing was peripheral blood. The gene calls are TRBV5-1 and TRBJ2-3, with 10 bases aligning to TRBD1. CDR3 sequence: CASSSRTGGSTDTQYF. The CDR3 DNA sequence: TGCGCCAGCAGCTCCCGGACAGGGGGGAGCACAGATACGCAGTATTTT.